These 6 T cell receptor beta chains were all obtained from the same sample, sequenced in a study of neurological immune-mediated disorders. Using its own MiXCR run on the 5' RACE reads, TCRdb lists one record per CDR3 protein. The sample has tens of thousands of distinct CDR3 sequences, 13% to 15% seen once; the top ten hold over 20%. The sequencing sample was made of PBMCs. The receptor source for this set is a woman in her forties or fifties with HTLV-1-associated myelopathy (HAM/TSP).

This clonotype occurred many times. The V call is TRBV5-6, the J call TRBJ1-2, with D unresolved. Trimming left V 4 bases short and J 5 bases short, with 18 bases between. CDR3 length equals 15 residues. CDR1 and CDR2 (germline): SGHDT, YYEEEE. The CDR3 is CASSLTTHSPYGYTF. The DNA of the CDR3 is TGTGCCAGCAGCCTAACTACCCACTCGCCTTATGGCTACACCTTC.

There are many counts of this clonotype. The rearrangement uses TRBV12-3 or TRBV12-4 and TRBJ1-2, with 9 bases lining up with TRBD1. Germline trimming cut 7 bases from V and 1 base from J; bases unmatched to any gene: 13. This CDR3 has 17 residues. The CDR3 DNA is TGTGCCAGCACCAACCGGGACAGGGAAGACTTTAACTATGGCTACACCTTC. Residues: CASTNRDREDFNYGYTF.

This clonotype showed up many times. The rearrangement uses TRBV5-6 and TRBJ2-1; D is unclear. The V end was cut by 7 bases, the J end by 3 bases, with 14 bases between. Germline CDR1 is SGHDT and CDR2 is YYEEEE. The CDR3 is 14 amino acids. CDR3 region: CASGVVNGYNEQFF. In nucleotides, the CDR3 is TGTGCCAGCGGAGTGGTGAACGGCTACAATGAGCAGTTCTTC.

This clonotype has more than one count but fewer than ten. This chain uses TRBV15 with TRBJ1-2; no clear D gene. The CDR3 runs 14 residues. Germline CDR1 reads LNHNV; CDR2 reads YYDKDF (reference sequence). The V gene lost 0 bases and the J gene lost 0 bases, with 5 bases spanning the gap. The CDR3 DNA follows: TGTGCCACCAGCAGAGAGAAGTCTAACTATGGCTACACCTTC. It translates to CATSREKSNYGYTF.

On this clonotype: A much larger clone sits a single nucleotide away, making a read error possible. The chain joins TRBV12-3 or TRBV12-4 to TRBJ1-2, with D perhaps matching TRBD1 (5 bases). The CDR3 consists of 14 residues. V lost 4 bases, J lost 4 bases, and 13 bases lay in between. In DNA, the CDR3 is TGTGCCAGCAGTTCAGAAGGGGTGGCCTATGGCTACACCTTC. It translates to CASSSEGVAYGYTF.

This clonotype was seen many times. The rearrangement uses TRBV11-2 and TRBJ2-7, with TRBD1 matching over 7 bases. The germline V gene encodes CDR1 SGHAT and CDR2 FQNNGV. The CDR3 runs to 17 residues. Losses at the gene ends were 5 bases for V and 1 base for J; bases not matched to a gene: 14. The CDR3 DNA reads as TGTGCCAGCAGCCCGCGAACAGGGGTGATGGGATCCTACGAGCAGTACTTC. It yields the protein CASSPRTGVMGSYEQYF.